Listed below are T cell receptor beta chains from one sample, sequenced in a study of cytomegalovirus exposure and HLA in healthy donors. Clones were sequenced by immunoSEQ multiplex PCR, and TCRdb holds only the in-frame ones, with some missing. The sample's table shows roughly 120,000 clones. The sample comprised PBMCs. These receptor sequences come from a man younger than 45 in good health and CMV-seronegative. Both conserved end residues are part of each CDR3. The D gene is left open where the match is weak.

j_call d_call v_call cdr3_nt cdr3_aa
TRBJ2-1 - TRBV2 TGTGCCAGCAGTGGCGGACTACCGCCCACACACAATGAGCAGTTCTTC CASSGGLPPTHNEQFF
TRBJ2-5 TRBD2 TRBV5-4 TGTGCCAGCAGCTTGGAACTAGCGTCTGAGACCCAGTACTTC CASSLELASETQYF
TRBJ2-7 - TRBV6-1 TGTGCCAGCAGTGAATACCTTGAACAGGGTTACGAGCAGTACTTC CASSEYLEQGYEQYF
TRBJ2-7 TRBD1 TRBV6-6 TGTGCCAGTACCGGACAGGGGATCTCCTACGAGCAGTACTTC CASTGQGISYEQYF
TRBJ1-1 - TRBV5-1 TGCGCCAGCAGCTTGGCGCCGGGTTCCACTGAAGCTTTCTTT CASSLAPGSTEAFF
TRBJ2-5 TRBD2 TRBV5-1 TGCGCCAGCAGCGGGGGACTAGCGGGAGAGACCCAGTACTTC CASSGGLAGETQYF
TRBJ1-3 - TRBV11-3 TGTGCCAGCAGCCCGTCGTCTGGAAACACCATATATTTT CASSPSSGNTIYF
TRBJ2-7 TRBD1 TRBV10-3 TGTGCCATCAGTGCCAGAACCGGGACAGACAACGAGCAGTACTTC CAISARTGTDNEQYF
TRBJ2-4 - TRBV15 TGTGCCACCAGCAGATCCCTCGGGGTAGCCAAAAACATTCAGTACTTC CATSRSLGVAKNIQYF
TRBJ1-1 - TRBV6-1 TGTGCCAGCTCCCTTGGGAGGGACACTGAAGCTTTCTTT CASSLGRDTEAFF
TRBJ1-5 - TRBV28 TGTGCCAGCAGTCGTCGACAGTACCCCTCTCAGCCCCAGCATTTT CASSRRQYPSQPQHF
TRBJ2-1 - TRBV9 TGTGCCAGCAGGGGGAGTGGGAATGAGCAGTTCTTC CASRGSGNEQFF
TRBJ1-2 TRBD1 TRBV11-2 TGTGCCAGCAGCTTGACAGGGTATTATGGCTATGGCTACACCTTC CASSLTGYYGYGYTF
TRBJ2-1 TRBD2 TRBV29-1 TGCAGCGTTTCGAACCTCGGGTCAGGGGTTAGCGGGAGAAGTTCCTACAATGAGCAGTTCTTC CSVSNLGSGVSGRSSYNEQFF
TRBJ2-7 TRBD2 TRBV5-4 TGTGCCAGCAGCCCCCCCGGGACTAGCTCCTACGAGCAGTACTTC CASSPPGTSSYEQYF
TRBJ2-1 - TRBV28 TGTGCCAGTATAACATCGGGAGAACTTTCCTACAATGAGCAGTTCTTC CASITSGELSYNEQFF
TRBJ2-5 - TRBV15 TGTGCCACCAGAAGAGGTTCGGCTAGCGAGTACCAAGAGACCCAGTACTTC CATRRGSASEYQETQYF
TRBJ2-7 TRBD1 TRBV28 TGTGCCAGCAGTATGGCGGGACAGGGGGCGGGATACGAGCAGTACTTC CASSMAGQGAGYEQYF
TRBJ2-1 TRBD2 TRBV2 TGTGCCAGCAGTATAGCGGGCCACAATGAGCAGTTCTTC CASSIAGHNEQFF
TRBJ2-7 - TRBV6-1 TGTGCCAGCAGTGAGACTAGTCCCCACGAGCAGTACTTC CASSETSPHEQYF
TRBJ1-1 - TRBV7-2 TGTGCCAGCAGCTTAGCAGGGGGAGTGAACACTGAAGCTTTCTTT CASSLAGGVNTEAFF
TRBJ2-7 - TRBV5-4 TGTGCCAGCAGCAGCCCGGGTCTCCTCTACGAGCAGTACTTC CASSSPGLLYEQYF
TRBJ2-4 TRBD2 TRBV2 TGTGCCAGCAGATATAGCGGGAGGACTCTAGCCAAAAACATTCAGTACTTC CASRYSGRTLAKNIQYF
TRBJ2-5 TRBD2 TRBV29-1 TGCAGCGTTGGGACTAGCGGGAGGCGGGAGACCCAGTACTTC CSVGTSGRRETQYF
TRBJ2-7 TRBD2 TRBV2 TGTGCCACCAAAATCGGGACTAGCGGTTACGAGCAGTACTTC CATKIGTSGYEQYF
TRBJ1-1 TRBD1 TRBV18 TGTGCCAGCTCACCATCGGGGACAGTCCCTTCTGAAGCTTTCTTT CASSPSGTVPSEAFF
TRBJ2-1 - TRBV2 TGTGCCAGCAGTGGACTTTTCAATGAGCAGTTCTTC CASSGLFNEQFF
TRBJ2-1 - TRBV6-5 TGTGCCAGCAGGACTAACGGTTGGGAGAATGAGCAGTTCTTC CASRTNGWENEQFF
TRBJ1-4 TRBD1 TRBV6-5 TGTGCCAGCAGGCGTGAGGGACAGGGGGAAAAACTGTTTTTT CASRREGQGEKLFF
TRBJ2-1 TRBD2 TRBV6-5 TGTGCCAGCAGTTACCAGGGACTAGCGGGAGTAAATGAGCAGTTCTTC CASSYQGLAGVNEQFF
TRBJ2-1 TRBD2 TRBV9 TGTGCCAGCAGCGTAGCCCCTAAACCGACTAGCGGGAATTACAATGAGCAGTTCTTC CASSVAPKPTSGNYNEQFF
TRBJ2-1 TRBD2 TRBV7-3 TGTGCCAGCAGCTTCTCAGAGGCGGGGGTCGGGCAGAATGAGCAGTTCTTC CASSFSEAGVGQNEQFF
TRBJ1-1 - TRBV27 TGTGCCAGCAGTCTCCGGTCGAGGCCAGAAGAAGCTTTCTTT CASSLRSRPEEAFF
TRBJ1-2 - TRBV20-1 TGCAGTGCCCGGACAGTCCCCGGCTACACCTTC CSARTVPGYTF